The sequence of this T cell receptor (beta chain) was determined in a study of PD-1 blockade in classical Hodgkin lymphoma. Study observations and caveats: Newly diagnosed patients reportedly trailed healthy donors in baseline TCR diversity.

Time point here: newly diagnosed, previously untreated cHL patient sample. Magnetic negative selection purified CD4+ T cells from thawed PBMCs. This clone has just one count. Its target is not known. This table comes from immunoSEQ multiplex PCR, and its TCRdb copy is limited to in-frame clones, with some not included. The table records 20,000 to 30,000 clones, about 90% of them present only once. Germline trimming cut 1 base from V and 4 bases from J; bases unmatched to any gene: 6. The CDR3 has 15 residues. Germline lookup yields CDR1 LGHNA and CDR2 YSLEER. The sample was CD4+ T cells from blood. The chain is built from TRBV4-3 and TRBJ1-2; the match to TRBD1 covers 7 bases. This TCR derives from a human donor with classical Hodgkin lymphoma. As DNA, the CDR3 is TGCGCCAGCAGCCAAGCGGCAGGGGGAATCTATGGCTACACCTTC. Translated, it gives CASSQAAGGIYGYTF.